The 27 T cell receptor beta chains below all came from one sample that was sequenced in a study of T cell clonality in common variable immunodeficiency. Findings and caveats of the study: Common variable immunodeficiency TCR beta sequences reportedly had fewer deletions and N-nucleotide insertions.

Libraries were prepared by immunoSEQ multiplex PCR; TCRdb keeps only in-frame clonotypes and omits some of them. The sample is made up of roughly 13,000 clones, none counted only once. Their target antigens are unknown. Material for sequencing was peripheral blood mononuclear cells. Source of these receptors: a human donor with common variable immunodeficiency.

As regards this clone: Sequencing ends 3 residues short of the CDR3 end; the germline J gene provides the rest. J is TRBJ1-1 and V is TRBV7-9; D may be TRBD1 (6 bases). CDR3 size: 13 residues. CDR1 and CDR2 from the germline V gene are SEHNR and FQNEAQ (reference sequence). The covered CDR3 bases are TGTGCCAGCAGCCCTACAGGGTCGGAAGAA. This gives the protein CASSPTGSEE. The CDR3 reads in full as CASSPTGSEEAFF.

For this clone: The CDR3 end falls 3 residues outside the read, so it is completed with the germline J gene. The chain has TRBV19 and TRBJ2-5; 8 positions match TRBD1. J lost 5 bases, V lost 6 bases, and 11 bases had no gene match. The CDR3 loop spans 15 amino acids. CDR1 is LNHDA and CDR2 is SQIVND in the germline V gene (reference sequence). CDR3 DNA, as far as it was read: TGTGCCAGTAGCAACACAGGGGGGATCTTGGAGACC. This encodes CASSNTGGILET. The CDR3, in full, reads CASSNTGGILETQYF. The full variable domain, in which reference TRBV19 and TRBJ2-5 provide the parts outside the CDR3, is DGGITQSPKYLFRKEGQNVTLSCEQNLNHDAMYWYRQDPGQGLRLIYYSQIVNDFQKGDIAEGYSVSREKKESFPLTVTSAQKNPTAFYLCASSNTGGILETQYFGPGTRLLVL.

This clone has a handful of counts. Coverage ceases 3 residues before the CDR3 finishes, and the germline J gene fills in the end. J is TRBJ1-5 and V is TRBV20-1; the D is unclear. Germline V gene sequence: CDR1 DFQATT, CDR2 SNEGSKA (reference sequence). The CDR3 is 12 amino acids. The V end lost 1 base, the J end lost 4 bases, and 5 bases lay between the germline ends. The CDR3 sequence: CSARAGNQPQHF. The covered CDR3 bases are TGCAGTGCTAGAGCCGGGAATCAGCCC.

This clone occurred a few times. The DNA ends 3 residues before the CDR3 does, and the rest of the CDR3 is filled in from the germline J gene. The chain combines TRBV7-2 with TRBJ1-6; no reliable D call. The CDR3 has 15 residues. CDR1 and CDR2 from the germline V gene are SGHTA and FQGNSA. The germline V and J ends were trimmed by 4 bases and 6 bases, with 13 bases remaining between them. The CDR3 spells CASSSNSPPNSPLHF. The CDR3 bases that were read are TGTGCCAGCAGCTCCAACTCTCCCCCTAATTCACCC.

On this clone itself: The read halts 3 residues ahead of the CDR3 end, with the missing end drawn from the germline J gene. J is TRBJ2-3 and V is TRBV7-3; no clear D. The CDR3 extends over 12 amino acids. CDR1 and CDR2 from the germline V gene are SGHTA and FQGTGA. V was shortened by 6 bases and J by 4 bases, with 8 bases between the two germline ends. The covered CDR3 bases are TGTGCCAGCAGTAAGGGCCCAGATACG. This encodes CASSKGPDT. The CDR3 reads in full as CASSKGPDTQYF.

This clone was recorded a few times. The read stops 3 residues short of the end of the CDR3; the missing end is completed from the germline J gene. The chain employs TRBV19 and TRBJ1-2, with TRBD1 identical over 7 bases. The V gene's germline CDR1 is LNHDA and CDR2 SQIVND (reference sequence). The CDR3 spans 16 residues. CDR3 amino acids: CASSPPIDRAGPGYTF. The sequenced part of the CDR3 DNA is TGTGCCAGTAGCCCACCGATCGACAGGGCCGGGCCGGGC.

This clone was detected only a few times. The CDR3 end falls 3 residues outside the read, so it is completed with the germline J gene. V and J are TRBV2 and TRBJ2-7, with 10 bases fitting TRBD1. Trimming cost V 6 bases and J 3 bases; bases outside gene matches: 5. The CDR3 loop spans 14 amino acids. Germline V gene sequence: CDR1 SNHLY, CDR2 FYNNEI. Partial CDR3 DNA: TGTGCCAGCAGCACCGGGACAGGGGACTACGAG. Translated: CASSTGTGDYE. From start to end, the CDR3 is CASSTGTGDYEQYF.

In the case of this clone: The read ends 3 residues shy of where the CDR3 ends; the end is completed using the germline J gene. V and J are TRBV19 and TRBJ2-5; 7 nucleotides agree with TRBD1. Germline V gene lookup returns CDR1 LNHDA and CDR2 SQIVND (reference sequence). J lost 5 bases, V lost 2 bases, and 5 bases had no gene match. The CDR3 totals 14 residues. Partial CDR3 DNA: TGTGCCAGTAGTATAATAGGGACAGCGGAGACC. Translating it yields CASSIIGTAET. The complete CDR3 sequence is CASSIIGTAETQYF.

This clone has just a few counts. The read stops 3 residues short of the end of the CDR3; the missing end is completed from the germline J gene. The V gene is TRBV7-9, the J gene TRBJ1-1; D is possibly TRBD1 (6 bases). V lost 5 bases and J 2 bases, leaving 12 bases between the germline ends. CDR1 SEHNR and CDR2 FQNEAQ come from the germline V gene (reference sequence). The CDR3 totals 14 residues. The sequenced part of the CDR3 DNA is TGTGCCAGCAGCCCCCGGACAGTAAACACTGAA. It yields the protein CASSPRTVNTE. The whole CDR3 reads CASSPRTVNTEAFF.

CDR3 DNA (partial): TGTGCCAGTAGTATTGGACTAGCGGGGCTTGGTGAG. Its translation is CASSIGLAGLGE. The whole CDR3 reads CASSIGLAGLGEQFF. The V call is TRBV19, the J call TRBJ2-1; 12 bases are shared with TRBD2. The CDR3 end falls 3 residues outside the read, so it is completed with the germline J gene. The germline V gene encodes CDR1 LNHDA and CDR2 SQIVND (reference sequence). V shed 3 bases, J shed 9 bases, and the junction held 6 bases outside the gene matches. This CDR3 contains 15 residues.

This clone came up a few times. The CDR3 goes on 3 residues after the read ends, and that part is filled in from the germline J gene. The chain links TRBV7-9 to TRBJ1-4; 9 bases map to TRBD1. V lost 5 bases and J lost 10; bases outside the gene matches: 8. Germline CDR1 SEHNR, CDR2 FQNEAQ (reference sequence). This CDR3 has 14 amino acids. The sequenced part of the CDR3 DNA is TGTGCCAGCAGCCCCGGGACAGGGAAGGGAAAA. Its protein is CASSPGTGKGK. The full-length CDR3 reads as CASSPGTGKGKLFF. The full variable domain, rest sourced from reference TRBV7-9 and TRBJ1-4, is DTGVSQNPRHKITKRGQNVTFRCDPISEHNRLYWYRQTLGQGPEFLTYFQNEAQLEKSRLLSDRFSAERPKGSFSTLEIQRTEQGDSAMYLCASSPGTGKGKLFFGSGTQLSVL.

This clone turned up a few times. The read terminates 3 residues ahead of where the CDR3 ends, so the germline J gene completes it. The chain uses TRBV30 and TRBJ1-2; no reliable D call. Trimming removed 0 bases at V and 4 bases at J, with 9 bases between. Germline CDR1 GTSNPN, CDR2 SVGIG (reference sequence). This CDR3 has 13 residues. CDR3 bases read: TGTGCCTGGAGTGTACTTCCTATCTATGGC. This codes for CAWSVLPIYG. The CDR3 in full is CAWSVLPIYGYTF.

Concerning this clone itself: The read terminates 3 residues before the CDR3 end, so the remaining end is supplied by the germline J gene. The chain joins TRBV19 to TRBJ1-1; TRBD1 matches at 7 bases. CDR3 length: 14 amino acids. V dropped 6 bases and J dropped 1; count of bases not matched to a gene: 5. Germline V gene lookup returns CDR1 LNHDA and CDR2 SQIVND (reference sequence). The sequenced CDR3 bases are TGTGCCAGTAGACAAGGGGACAGGAACACTGAA. It yields the protein CASRQGDRNTE. The complete CDR3 sequence is CASRQGDRNTEAFF.

A note on this clone: The read is 3 residues too short to cover the CDR3 end, so that end is filled in from the germline J gene. The chain recombines TRBV20-1 with TRBJ2-5; 10 positions match TRBD2. This CDR3 is 16 amino acids long. Germline V CDR1 and CDR2: DFQATT, SNEGSKA (reference sequence). J was trimmed by 5 bases and V by 4 bases; bases with no gene match: 13. CDR3 in amino acids: CSATTGTSETGETQYF. The CDR3 bases that were read are TGCAGTGCTACTACCGGGACTAGCGAGACCGGGGAGACC.

This clone was found a few times. The read stops 3 residues short of the end of the CDR3; the missing end is completed from the germline J gene. The genes are TRBV7-6 and TRBJ2-1, with D hard to call. Looked up from germline, CDR1 is SGHVS and CDR2 is FNYEAQ. CDR3 size: 15 residues. V was cut by 1 base and J by 2 bases, with 9 bases left in between. The DNA read from the CDR3 is TGTGCCAGCAGCTTAGATGCAGGAACCTACAATGAG. Translating gives CASSLDAGTYNE. From start to end, the CDR3 is CASSLDAGTYNEQFF.

Concerning this clone itself: The read gets to within 3 residues of the CDR3 end, and the germline J gene fills in the rest. The chain joins TRBV6-2 or TRBV6-3 to TRBJ2-1; TRBD2 matches at 8 bases. The CDR3 runs 16 residues. CDR1 is MNHEY, CDR2 SVGEGT, per germline. Trimming took 6 bases from V and 9 from J; bases not matched to a gene: 16. Here the CDR3 reads CASSQPGGGRLGEQFF. The sequenced CDR3 bases are TGTGCCAGCAGCCAGCCCGGCGGGGGGCGTTTAGGTGAG.

Turning to this clone: Read sequence stops 3 residues before the CDR3 end, and the germline J gene provides the missing end. The genes are TRBV7-2 and TRBJ2-1, with 11 bases lining up with TRBD2. The CDR3 has 15 residues. The V and J ends lost 5 bases and 4 bases, in that order; junction bases with no gene match: 4. CDR1 is SGHTA, CDR2 FQGNSA, per germline. The sequenced part of the CDR3 DNA is TGTGCCAGCAGCAAGACTAGCGGGGATTACAATGAG. Translated: CASSKTSGDYNE. The whole CDR3 protein is CASSKTSGDYNEQFF.

Comments on this clone: The missing CDR3 end, 3 residues past where the read stops, is filled in from the germline J gene. The chain is built from TRBV18 and TRBJ2-7, with D possibly being TRBD1 (6 bases). The V and J ends lost 9 bases and 2 bases respectively, with 20 bases between them. The CDR3 runs to 15 residues. The germline gives CDR1 KGHSH, CDR2 LQKENI. The part of the CDR3 DNA that was read is TGTGCCAGTTCCATCCGGGACAAGGGGCCCTACGAG. This gives the protein CASSIRDKGPYE. The complete CDR3 protein is CASSIRDKGPYEQYF.

This clone was seen only a few times. CDR3 amino acids: CASSPPPGSGPIWGSGELFF. The covered CDR3 bases are TGTGCCAGCTCACCACCGCCAGGGTCAGGCCCAATCTGGGGCAGCGGGGAG. The rearrangement links TRBV18 to TRBJ2-2, with TRBD1 as a possible D gene (5 bases). Read data end 3 residues before the CDR3 end; the end is taken from the germline J gene. This CDR3 has 20 residues. Trimming pared 0 bases from V and 7 bases from J, leaving 27 bases between. Per the germline V gene, CDR1 is KGHSH and CDR2 is LQKENI. The whole variable domain, filled in from reference TRBV18 and TRBJ2-2, reads NAGVMQNPRHLVRRRGQEARLRCSPMKGHSHVYWYRQLPEEGLKFMVYLQKENIIDESGMPKERFSAEFPKEGPSILRIQQVVRGDSAAYFCASSPPPGSGPIWGSGELFFGEGSRLTVL.

In the case of this clone: The CDR3 end lies 3 residues beyond the end of the read and is filled in from the germline J gene. V is TRBV7-2 and J is TRBJ2-7; TRBD1 matches 9 bases. Germline CDR1 and CDR2: SGHTA and FQGNSA. This CDR3 is built from 13 residues. V shed 4 bases, J shed 6 bases, and the junction held 4 bases outside the gene matches. Incomplete CDR3 DNA: TGTGCCAGCAGCTCCGGGACAGGGCGCGAG. As protein: CASSSGTGRE. The full CDR3 protein is CASSSGTGREQYF. Filled out from reference TRBV7-2 and TRBJ2-7, the complete variable domain reads GAGVSQSPSNKVTEKGKDVELRCDPISGHTALYWYRQSLGQGLEFLIYFQGNSAPDKSGLPSDRFSAERTGGSVSTLTIQRTQQEDSAVYLCASSSGTGREQYFGPGTRLTVT.

With respect to this clone: Read coverage stops 3 residues before the CDR3 terminus; the germline J gene supplies the remainder. This chain joins TRBV7-6 and TRBJ2-2, with TRBD2 matching over 7 bases. The CDR3 loop spans 16 amino acids. V was clipped by 3 bases and J by 3 bases; unmatched bases: 7. CDR1 is SGHVS, CDR2 FNYEAQ, per germline. This CDR3 reads CASSLGGTGYTGELFF. Incomplete CDR3 DNA: TGTGCCAGCAGCTTGGGGGGGACGGGATACACCGGGGAG.

Remarks on this clone: Sequencing ends 3 residues short of the CDR3 end; the germline J gene provides the rest. The chain couples TRBV18 to TRBJ2-1; D perhaps matches TRBD1 (6 bases). Trimming left V 0 bases short and J 4 bases short, with 16 bases between. Looked up from germline, CDR1 is KGHSH and CDR2 is LQKENI. This CDR3 region has 17 residues. The CDR3 loop reads CASSPPVLGASYNEQFF. CDR3 DNA (partial): TGTGCCAGCTCACCACCGGTGCTGGGGGCCTCTTACAATGAG.

This clone rates as medium-sized. The read ends 3 residues early relative to the CDR3; the germline J gene fills the gap. The chain recombines TRBV7-3 with TRBJ2-2, with TRBD2 identical over 9 bases. This CDR3 spans 15 amino acids. CDR1 and CDR2 (germline): SGHTA, FQGTGA. V shed 3 bases and J 1 base; nucleotides not matched to a gene: 0. CDR3 DNA, as far as it was read: TGTGCCAGCAGCTTTAGCGGGGGGAACACCGGGGAG. Protein product: CASSFSGGNTGE. In full, the CDR3 reads CASSFSGGNTGELFF.

Regarding this clone: The CDR3 end falls 3 residues outside the read, so it is completed with the germline J gene. The chain is built from TRBV7-9 and TRBJ1-1; D uncertain. CDR1 is SEHNR and CDR2 is FQNEAQ in the germline V gene (reference sequence). This CDR3 region has 13 residues. The sequenced CDR3 bases are TGTGCCAGCAGCCCACGCGGAACATCCGAA. Translated: CASSPRGTSE. The complete CDR3 sequence is CASSPRGTSEAFF. The complete variable domain, with remaining parts taken from reference TRBV7-9 and TRBJ1-1, reads DTGVSQNPRHKITKRGQNVTFRCDPISEHNRLYWYRQTLGQGPEFLTYFQNEAQLEKSRLLSDRFSAERPKGSFSTLEIQRTEQGDSAMYLCASSPRGTSEAFFGQGTRLTVV.

On this clone: The missing CDR3 end, 3 residues past where the read stops, is filled in from the germline J gene. The chain employs TRBV5-1 and TRBJ2-7; D might be TRBD1 (6 bases). This CDR3 contains 14 residues. The germline V gene encodes CDR1 SGHRS and CDR2 YFSETQ. Trimming shortened V by 4 bases and J by 2 bases, and 13 bases separated the two germline ends. The sequenced CDR3 bases are TGCGCCAGCAGCACCGGGACAAAGACCTACGAG. Translation gives CASSTGTKTYE. The whole CDR3 protein reads CASSTGTKTYEQYF.

About this clone itself: The read stops 3 residues short of the end of the CDR3; the missing end is completed from the germline J gene. The chain recombines TRBV18 with TRBJ1-5; D remains unclear. The germline V and J ends were trimmed by 6 bases and 0 bases, with 12 bases remaining between them. The CDR3 totals 15 residues. CDR1 and CDR2 from the germline V gene are KGHSH and LQKENI. The CDR3 protein is CASSVTVDSNQPQHF. The sequenced CDR3 bases are TGTGCCAGCTCCGTAACAGTCGATAGCAATCAGCCC.

About this clone: The read finishes 3 residues shy of the CDR3 end, and the germline J gene is used to complete it. The chain joins TRBV7-9 to TRBJ1-2; TRBD1 is a possible D gene (5 bases). The CDR3 covers 15 residues. V was clipped by 1 base and J by 7 bases, with 16 bases between them. Germline V gene sequence: CDR1 SEHNR, CDR2 FQNEAQ (reference sequence). The CDR3: CASSLEIGGAGGYTF. CDR3 DNA, as far as it was read: TGTGCCAGCAGCTTAGAAATCGGCGGGGCAGGTGGC.